This T cell receptor (beta chain) was profiled in a study of human T cells and chemical hapten exposure. Study results and caveats: DPC sensitization left the count of TCRs above 1 in 1000 unchanged.

The library put unique molecular identifiers onto individual cDNA molecules. TCRdb analysed the RACE reads with MiXCR anew, one entry per CDR3 protein. The table shows some 190,000 distinct CDR3 sequences, with 20% to 25% occurring only once. Specified time point: patch test 1, 2 weeks after DPC sensitization. Sample treatment: therapeutic diphenylcyclopropenone sensitization with weekly scalp DPC. Venepuncture was done earlier than the placement of each patch test. Unfractionated whole blood yielded total RNA. The trim removed 1 base at V and 5 bases at J, leaving 5 bases unmatched. Germline CDR1 reads MNHEY; CDR2 reads SVGAGI. The CDR3 sequence is 15 residues long. Details on this clonotype: Its antigen is not known.

The source is a woman aged 45 to 65 with alopecia areata. Some clones in this sample may be carry-over from other donors' samples. The material sequenced was whole blood, taken in connection with sensitization to the hapten diphenylcyclopropenone (DPC). The chain couples TRBV6-5 to TRBJ2-5; 9 nucleotides line up with TRBD2. CDR3 nucleotides: TGTGCCAGCAGTTACTGGCGGGAGGGCCTCGAGACCCAGTACTTC. Translating it yields CASSYWREGLETQYF.